These T cell receptor beta chains were read from a single sample in a study of cytomegalovirus exposure and HLA in healthy donors. Assay: immunoSEQ multiplex PCR; the TCRdb copy retains only in-frame clones and omits some. Among some 190,000 clones listed, over 80% were seen once. The sample consisted of PBMCs. The receptors were gathered from a man aged 40-50 years in good health and CMV-seronegative. The CDR3 runs from the conserved cysteine through the conserved F or W. The D gene is left open where the match is weak. Only some rows state a clone size, as once, few, many or a class for expanded clones.

V	size	D	J	DNA	CDR3
TRBV6-1	once	NA	TRBJ2-5	TGTGCCAGCACCCGGGGTTTTGGGGAGACCCAGTACTTC	CASTRGFGETQYF
TRBV28	once	NA	TRBJ1-2	TGTGCCAGCAGTTTACGGGTGGGTGGCTACACCTTC	CASSLRVGGYTF
TRBV7-2	NA	NA	TRBJ2-7	TGTGCCAGCAGCTTTGGCGGGGTGGGCTCCTACGAGCAGTACTTC	CASSFGGVGSYEQYF
TRBV4-1	few	NA	TRBJ2-1	TGCGTCAGCAGCCAGGGACGGGGGTACGGCTACAATGAGCAGTTCTTC	CVSSQGRGYGYNEQFF
TRBV4-2	NA	TRBD1	TRBJ2-7	TGTGCCAGCAGCCAGACCCTAGTAGGACAGGGTCGGTACTTC	CASSQTLVGQGRYF
TRBV6-5	NA	NA	TRBJ2-7	TGTGCCAGCAGGCCCGACACGACCTCCTACGAGCAGTACTTC	CASRPDTTSYEQYF
TRBV19	few	TRBD1	TRBJ2-3	TGTGCCAGTAGTCCCCATCGACAGGGGGCCCTCACAGATACGCAGTATTTT	CASSPHRQGALTDTQYF
TRBV6-1	NA	TRBD1	TRBJ2-1	TGTGCCAGCAAGGGAGAGGACAGGGAAAAAGCTGAGCAGTTCTTC	CASKGEDREKAEQFF
TRBV28	NA	NA	TRBJ1-1	TGTGCCAGCAGTCCCCAGATGAACACTGAAGCTTTCTTT	CASSPQMNTEAFF
TRBV27	NA	NA	TRBJ2-2	TGTGCCAGCAGTCGACCTGGGGGGAGCGGGGAGCTGTTTTTT	CASSRPGGSGELFF
TRBV18	once	NA	TRBJ2-1	TGTGCCAGCTCACCCATTTACAATGAGCAGTTCTTC	CASSPIYNEQFF
TRBV28	NA	TRBD1	TRBJ2-1	TGTGCCAGCACCCTAGGACAGGGGTGGTCCAATGAGCAGTTCTTC	CASTLGQGWSNEQFF
TRBV7-6	NA	NA	TRBJ1-2	TGTGCCAGCAGCACGACTCCTTTTTATGGCTACACCTTC	CASSTTPFYGYTF
TRBV27	NA	TRBD1	TRBJ2-7	TGTGCCAGCGGATCACCCCCCGGGACAGGTGCCTACGAGCAGTACTTC	CASGSPPGTGAYEQYF
TRBV7-6	NA	TRBD1	TRBJ1-2	TGTGCCAGCAGCCCCACATCCGGGACAGTCTATGGCTACACCTTC	CASSPTSGTVYGYTF
TRBV6-6	NA	TRBD2	TRBJ2-1	TGTGCCAGCAGTTTCCTCGGGAGGGTTGATGAGCAGTTCTTC	CASSFLGRVDEQFF
TRBV4-2	NA	TRBD1	TRBJ2-3	TGTGCCAGCAGCCACCCGGACAGGGGCACAGATACGCAGTATTTT	CASSHPDRGTDTQYF
TRBV11-3	NA	NA	TRBJ2-7	TGTGCCAGCAGCGGGCGAGTGGATTTTGAGCAGTACTTC	CASSGRVDFEQYF
TRBV28	NA	NA	TRBJ2-3	TGTGCCAGCAGTTTATTCCGCTATAGCACAGATACGCAGTATTTT	CASSLFRYSTDTQYF
TRBV7-9	NA	TRBD1	TRBJ2-7	TGTGCCAGCAGCTACCTACAGGGGGACGATCCCTACGAGCAGTACTTC	CASSYLQGDDPYEQYF
TRBV6-5	NA	TRBD1	TRBJ2-2	TGTGCCAGCAGTTATCCACAGGGGGCGGTCGGGGAGCTGTTTTTT	CASSYPQGAVGELFF
TRBV25-1	NA	NA	TRBJ2-3	TGTGCCAGCAGTGATCCACAGGGTTTTACAGATACGCAGTATTTT	CASSDPQGFTDTQYF
TRBV6-1	NA	TRBD1	TRBJ2-2	TGTGCCAGCAGTGAAATGACAGGGACCACCGGGGAGCTGTTTTTT	CASSEMTGTTGELFF
TRBV29-1	NA	NA	TRBJ2-1	TGCAGCGTTGAGCCCCGCGACAGACGTGATGTAGGTGAGCAGTTCTTC	CSVEPRDRRDVGEQFF
TRBV5-1	once	NA	TRBJ2-2	TGCGCCAGCAGCTTAGTGATAGCGAACACCGGGGAGCTGTTTTTT	CASSLVIANTGELFF
TRBV7-3	few	TRBD2	TRBJ2-6	TGTGCCAGCAGCTTAGGGCTAGCGGGAGTTGGGGCCAACGTCCTGACTTTC	CASSLGLAGVGANVLTF
TRBV5-4	NA	NA	TRBJ2-2	TGTGCCAGCAGCTTGGGGCTGTCGAACACCGGGGAGCTGTTTTTT	CASSLGLSNTGELFF
TRBV2	NA	NA	TRBJ2-7	TGTGCCAGCAGTGGACGGGTAACAGGGGAGGCGTACGAGCAGTACTTC	CASSGRVTGEAYEQYF
TRBV5-1	NA	TRBD1	TRBJ1-1	TGCGCCAGCAGCTTGCTTCAGTCAGGGGGCACTGAAGCTTTCTTT	CASSLLQSGGTEAFF
TRBV29-1	NA	NA	TRBJ2-3	TGCAGCGTTGAAGATCGAGGAAGAGCTCCCAATACGCAGTATTTT	CSVEDRGRAPNTQYF
TRBV2	NA	NA	TRBJ2-3	TGTGCCAGCAGCCGTCGACAGCCCACCAACACAGATACGCAGTATTTT	CASSRRQPTNTDTQYF
TRBV30	NA	TRBD2	TRBJ2-7	TGTGCCTTGAAACTAGCGGGCCCTCACGAGCAGTACTTC	CALKLAGPHEQYF
TRBV15	NA	NA	TRBJ2-7	TGTGCCACCAGCAGCGAAACCGGGTCCTACTACGAGCAGTACTTC	CATSSETGSYYEQYF
TRBV7-8	NA	TRBD1	TRBJ2-2	TGTGCCAGCCGAGATCCCAGGGGGCCCGACACCGGGGAGCTGTTTTTT	CASRDPRGPDTGELFF
TRBV7-9	NA	TRBD1	TRBJ1-5	TGTGCCAGCAGCTTAGAGAGGACAGGGGGCCACTATAGCAATCAGCCCCAGCATTTT	CASSLERTGGHYSNQPQHF
TRBV5-1	NA	NA	TRBJ1-6	TGCGCCAGCAGCTTGGAGGGAGGTTCTAATTCACCCCTCCACTTT	CASSLEGGSNSPLHF
TRBV7-8	NA	TRBD2	TRBJ2-2	TGTGCCAGCAGCCCGGGGGGGGTGGGGGCCGGGGAGCTGTTTTTT	CASSPGGVGAGELFF
TRBV6-1	NA	NA	TRBJ1-2	TGTGCCAGCTCTCAGGAGGGCTATGGCTACACCTTC	CASSQEGYGYTF
TRBV28	NA	NA	TRBJ1-6	TGTGCCAGCAGCCGCGCGGGGCCCAGCTCCTATAATTCACCCCTCCACTTT	CASSRAGPSSYNSPLHF
TRBV7-2	NA	TRBD1	TRBJ1-4	TGTGCCAGCAGCTTAGGCAGGGGGACTGAAAAACTGTTTTTT	CASSLGRGTEKLFF
TRBV2	NA	TRBD1	TRBJ2-6	TGTGCCAGCAGTCCCCGACAGGGTACGGGGGCCAACGTCCTGACTTTC	CASSPRQGTGANVLTF